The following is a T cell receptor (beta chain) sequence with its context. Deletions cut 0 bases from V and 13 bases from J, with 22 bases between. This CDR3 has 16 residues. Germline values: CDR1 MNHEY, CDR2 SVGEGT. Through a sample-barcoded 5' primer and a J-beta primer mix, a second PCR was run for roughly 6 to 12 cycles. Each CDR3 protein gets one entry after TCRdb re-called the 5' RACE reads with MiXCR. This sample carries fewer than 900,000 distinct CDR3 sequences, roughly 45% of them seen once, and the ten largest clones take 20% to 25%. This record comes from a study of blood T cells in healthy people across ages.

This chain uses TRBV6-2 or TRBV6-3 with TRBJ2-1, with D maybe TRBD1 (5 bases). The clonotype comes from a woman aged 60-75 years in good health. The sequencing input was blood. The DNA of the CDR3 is TGTGCCAGCAGTTACTCGTCCCTAGGGGCTGGAGAGACCCAGTTCTTC. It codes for CASSYSSLGAGETQFF.